One and the same sample provided the 17 T cell receptor beta chains below, sequenced in a study of Ad26.COV2.S vaccination and SARS-CoV-2 variants. Sequencing used immunoSEQ multiplex PCR; TCRdb keeps in-frame clones, though not all of them. There are hundreds of thousands of clones in the sample; more than 80% occur only once, and roughly 1.5% lies in the top ten. Treatment given: about 20 received Ad26.COV2.S at low or high dose, single or two shots; about five received placebo; per-sample allocation not given. Specimens were obtained on day 63 following the first vaccine or placebo injection. The sequencing here drew on peripheral blood, taken in a trial of Ad26.COV2.S vaccine versus placebo. Source of these receptors: a person aged 18-60 years who received the Ad26.COV2.S COVID-19 vaccine or a placebo.

V gene TRBV19 combines with J gene TRBJ2-5; D gene uncertain. This CDR3 has 13 residues. CDR1 is LNHDA, CDR2 SQIVND, per germline (reference sequence). Trimming cost V 6 bases and J 1 base, with 9 bases left between them. The CDR3 DNA reads TGTGCCAGTAGCGTCACGGGCCAAGAGACCCAGTACTTC. Protein: CASSVTGQETQYF.

V is TRBV7-2 and J is TRBJ2-1, with TRBD2 matching over 13 bases. CDR1 and CDR2 (germline): SGHTA, FQGNSA. The CDR3 is made up of 16 amino acids. V lost 3 bases, J lost 9 bases, and 8 bases stayed unmatched. The CDR3 spells CASSFRTSGRGSEQFF. The CDR3 DNA follows: TGTGCCAGCAGCTTTAGGACTAGCGGGAGAGGGTCTGAGCAGTTCTTC.

The chain joins TRBV2 to TRBJ2-5; 7 nucleotides match TRBD2. The V segment lost 2 bases and the J segment 5 bases; nucleotides outside the gene matches: 11. CDR1 is SNHLY and CDR2 is FYNNEI in the germline V gene. CDR3 size: 16 residues. Here the CDR3 reads CASSENEAGAGETQYF. In DNA form, the CDR3 reads TGTGCCAGCAGTGAAAATGAGGCGGGAGCGGGGGAGACCCAGTACTTC.

The chain combines TRBV7-7 with TRBJ1-6; no firm D call. Germline V lookup: CDR1 SSHAT, CDR2 FNYEAQ (reference sequence). The length of the CDR3 is 14 residues. Trimming removed 5 bases at V and 10 bases at J, with 15 bases between. As DNA, the CDR3 is TGTGCCAGCAGCCCGGCCCTAGTTGACTCACCCCTCCACTTT. Protein sequence: CASSPALVDSPLHF.

In its sample, this clone was seen once. The chain links TRBV12-5 to TRBJ2-3, with unresolved D. From germline, CDR1 is LGHNT and CDR2 FRNRAP. The CDR3 has 13 amino acids. Trimming removed 6 bases from V and 7 bases from J, with 14 bases in between. As DNA, the CDR3 is TGTGCTAGTGGCTCCCCGGACGGATATACGCAGTATTTT. Its protein is CASGSPDGYTQYF.

The V and J genes are TRBV5-1 and TRBJ1-1, with 7 bases aligning to TRBD1. Per germline, CDR1 SGHRS and CDR2 YFSETQ. The V segment lost 4 bases and the J segment 0 bases; nucleotides outside the gene matches: 3. CDR3 size: 14 residues. The CDR3 reads CASSQQGMNTEAFF. Here the CDR3 DNA reads TGCGCCAGCAGCCAACAGGGGATGAACACTGAAGCTTTCTTT. Together with reference TRBV5-1 and TRBJ1-1, the CDR3 gives the full variable domain: KAGVTQTPRYLIKTRGQQVTLSCSPISGHRSVSWYQQTPGQGLQFLFEYFSETQRNKGNFPGRFSGRQFSNSRSEMNVSTLELGDSALYLCASSQQGMNTEAFFGQGTRLTVV.

The rearrangement links TRBV24-1 to TRBJ1-2; 7 positions agree with TRBD1. The V and J ends lost 4 bases and 8 bases, in that order; junction bases with no gene match: 9. This CDR3 region has 14 residues. The germline gives CDR1 KGHDR, CDR2 SFDVKD. This chain's CDR3 is CATSDPDRARGYTF. In DNA, the CDR3 is TGTGCCACCAGTGACCCTGACAGGGCGCGAGGCTACACCTTC.

The chain recombines TRBV19 with TRBJ1-2; D is ambiguous. The germline V gene has CDR1 LNHDA and CDR2 SQIVND (reference sequence). The V gene lost 5 bases and the J gene lost 6 bases, with 13 bases spanning the gap. The CDR3 runs 13 residues. This chain's CDR3 is CASSETILDGYTF. CDR3 nucleotides: TGTGCCAGTAGTGAGACCATCCTCGATGGCTACACCTTC.

V is TRBV19 and J is TRBJ2-7, with 8 bases lining up with TRBD2. Per germline, CDR1 LNHDA and CDR2 SQIVND (reference sequence). This CDR3 comprises 13 residues. Trimming took 5 bases from V and 6 from J; bases not matched to a gene: 6. The DNA of the CDR3 is TGTGCCAGTAGTTTGGGGACTAGGTCCGAGCAGTACTTC. This sequence encodes CASSLGTRSEQYF.

The V and J genes are TRBV10-3 and TRBJ2-7; D remains unclear. V lost 7 bases and J lost 0, with 13 bases in between. The length of the CDR3 is 14 residues. In germline, CDR1 is ENHRY, CDR2 SYGVKD. CDR3 in DNA: TGTGCCATCACCCACGACAAGAACTCCTACGAGCAGTACTTC. Protein sequence: CAITHDKNSYEQYF.

The genes are TRBV2 and TRBJ2-5, with D possibly matching TRBD1 (7 bases). The CDR3 covers 13 residues. Trimming cost V 6 bases and J 5 bases, with 13 bases left between them. From germline, CDR1 is SNHLY and CDR2 FYNNEI. In DNA, the CDR3 is TGTGCCAGCAGATTCTCAGGGGGGGAGACCCAGTACTTC. Translated: CASRFSGGETQYF.

The V gene is TRBV10-3, the J gene TRBJ1-4; no clear D. Trimming cost V 6 bases and J 7 bases, with 15 bases left between them. This CDR3 has 14 amino acids. Looked up from germline, CDR1 is ENHRY and CDR2 is SYGVKD. The DNA of the CDR3 is TGTGCCATCAGCGCGGTCCCTTCTCGTGAAAAACTGTTTTTT. Translating it yields CAISAVPSREKLFF.

With regard to this clone: An end of the junction does not agree with germline; a read error may underlie this. The rearrangement joins TRBV10-3 to TRBJ1-2; D uncertain. CDR3 length: 15 residues. Germline V gene data show CDR1 as ENHRY and CDR2 as SYGVKD. CDR3 nucleotide sequence: TGTGCCATCAATGAGAAAGAGCAGATTAACTATGGCTACACCTTC. It encodes CAINEKEQINYGYTF.

Concerning this clone itself: Mismatch with germline at one junction end may stem from a read error. The gene calls are TRBV18 and TRBJ1-1, with 7 bases matching TRBD1. Looked up from germline, CDR1 is KGHSH and CDR2 is LQKENI. The CDR3 runs 12 residues. The CDR3 loop is CASSPETGWTAF. The DNA for the CDR3 is TGTGCCAGCTCACCAGAGACAGGGTGGACCGCATTT.

The J gene is TRBJ2-7, the V gene TRBV18, with 9 bases identical to TRBD1. The CDR3 has 14 residues. V lost 4 bases to trimming and J lost 6 bases; unmatched junction nucleotides: 7. Germline V gives CDR1 KGHSH, CDR2 LQKENI. The CDR3 is CASSLGQGISEQYF. The CDR3 DNA is TGTGCCAGCTCACTAGGACAGGGGATCAGCGAGCAGTACTTC.

The V gene is TRBV7-9, the J gene TRBJ2-3, with D uncertain. There are 15 residues in the CDR3. Per the germline V gene, CDR1 is SEHNR and CDR2 is FQNEAQ (reference sequence). V lost 1 base and J 6 bases, leaving 14 bases between the germline ends. CDR3 in DNA: TGTGCCAGCAGCTTAGGTCAATCCGGGTTGGATACGCAGTATTTT. Its translation is CASSLGQSGLDTQYF.

This rearrangement joins TRBV11-1 to TRBJ2-5, with TRBD1 identical over 9 bases. Germline V gene data show CDR1 as SGHAT and CDR2 as FQDESV (reference sequence). V shed 4 bases and J 4 bases; nucleotides not matched to a gene: 10. The CDR3 has 16 amino acids. In nucleotides, the CDR3 is TGTGCCAGCAGCTCCCGGGACAGGGCTTCCCGAGAGACCCAGTACTTC. Amino acids: CASSSRDRASRETQYF.